One and the same sample provided the 4 T cell receptor beta chains below, sequenced in a study of vaccination effects on CD4 cells after COVID-19. Using immunoSEQ multiplex PCR, the repertoire was profiled, and TCRdb retains in-frame clones only, with some absent. The sample holds about 16,000 clones, 70% seen once. With the ViraFEST assay, the study expanded antigen-specific CD4+ T cells using viral peptide pools, then sequenced them. CD4+ T cell isolation took place after approximately 11 days of culture. Participants received two doses of either the BNT162b2 or mRNA-1273 vaccine. Their antigens are not known. The sample in question was CD4+ T cells from PBMCs cultured with SARS-CoV-2 spike peptides, obtained after COVID-19 vaccination. All receptors derive from a human donor who received a COVID-19 vaccine.

The chain recombines TRBV6-6 with TRBJ1-2; D not resolved. V lost 2 bases to trimming and J lost 4 bases, with 11 bases between them. Germline V gene data show CDR1 as MNHNY and CDR2 as SVGAGI (reference sequence). The CDR3 loop spans 14 amino acids. In DNA, the CDR3 is TGTGCCAGCAGTTACGGCCTCCTCATCTATGGCTACACCTTC. Translated: CASSYGLLIYGYTF.

The chain carries TRBV4-2 and TRBJ1-2; 10 bases line up with TRBD1. This CDR3 is built from 17 residues. CDR1 is LGHNA and CDR2 is YNFKEQ in the germline V gene. With 0 bases clipped from V and 2 bases from J, the junction kept 6 bases outside the gene matches. CDR3 in DNA: TGTGCCAGCAGCCAAGAGACGCGACAGGGGGCAAACTATGGCTACACCTTC. Translated, it gives CASSQETRQGANYGYTF.

The chain has TRBV5-6 and TRBJ2-3; D not resolved. Trimming cost V 0 bases and J 6 bases, with 2 bases left between them. The germline CDR1 and CDR2 sequences are SGHDT and YYEEEE. CDR3 size: 11 residues. The CDR3 loop is CASSLDDTQYF. DNA for the CDR3: TGTGCCAGCAGCTTGGACGATACGCAGTATTTT.

The gene calls are TRBV6-5 and TRBJ1-2, with D possibly being TRBD1 (6 bases). Trimming removed 5 bases from V and 2 bases from J, with 12 bases in between. The V gene's germline CDR1 is MNHEY and CDR2 SVGAGI. This CDR3 contains 14 residues. The CDR3 nucleotides are TGTGCCAGCAGTCGACAGGCAGGGAACTATGGCTACACCTTC. This codes for CASSRQAGNYGYTF.